Shown below are 18 T cell receptor beta chains from a single sample sequenced in a study of blood T cell repertoires in COVID-19. Some clones are missing from TCRdb's copy, which holds only in-frame ones; the method was immunoSEQ multiplex PCR. There are nearly 110,000 clones in the sample; about 82% occur only once, and 5% to 7.5% lies in the top ten. Sequenced: peripheral blood. The source is a man older than 75 with COVID-19, enrolled during active disease.

This clone was picked up a small number of times. V and J are TRBV10-3 and TRBJ2-2; perhaps TRBD2 as D (5 bases). The CDR3 loop spans 13 amino acids. Trimming shortened V by 10 bases and J by 0 bases, and 9 bases separated the two germline ends. From germline, CDR1 is ENHRY and CDR2 SYGVKD. CDR3 protein: CASGLTNTGELFF. The CDR3 region has the DNA TGTGCCAGCGGACTTACGAACACCGGGGAGCTGTTTTTT.

The chain couples TRBV19 to TRBJ1-2, with 7 nucleotides matching TRBD1. Trimming took 3 bases from V and 5 from J; bases not matched to a gene: 6. Germline V lookup: CDR1 LNHDA, CDR2 SQIVND (reference sequence). This CDR3 has 14 residues. The CDR3 loop is CASSITGAPYGYTF. As DNA, the CDR3 is TGTGCCAGTAGTATTACAGGGGCTCCATATGGCTACACCTTC. The full variable domain, completed using reference TRBV19 and TRBJ1-2, is DGGITQSPKYLFRKEGQNVTLSCEQNLNHDAMYWYRQDPGQGLRLIYYSQIVNDFQKGDIAEGYSVSREKKESFPLTVTSAQKNPTAFYLCASSITGAPYGYTFGSGTRLTVV.

This rearrangement joins TRBV3-1 (or the pseudogene TRBV3-2) to TRBJ1-2, with D perhaps matching TRBD1 (5 bases). Germline V gene lookup returns CDR1 LGHDT and CDR2 YNNKEL (reference sequence). Trimming took off 0 bases at V and 3 bases at J, with 20 bases between the two ends. This CDR3 spans 18 amino acids. The CDR3, as DNA: TGTGCCAGCAGCCAAGAAGGCCTAGGTCCAGGGAGGTACTATGGCTACACCTTC. Its translation is CASSQEGLGPGRYYGYTF.

This chain uses TRBV10-3 with TRBJ1-5; D remains unclear. CDR3 length: 13 residues. Germline CDR1 ENHRY, CDR2 SYGVKD. V was trimmed by 0 bases and J by 8 bases, leaving 8 bases between them. The CDR3 coding sequence is TGTGCCATCAGTGAGTCGACAAGAGAGCCCCAGCATTTT. It codes for CAISESTREPQHF.

The chain uses TRBV28 and TRBJ2-1; TRBD1 matches 10 bases. Germline trimming cut 5 bases from V and 4 bases from J; bases unmatched to any gene: 8. The CDR3 extends over 16 amino acids. Germline CDR1 and CDR2: MDHEN and SYDVKM. CDR3 nucleotide sequence: TGTGCCAGCAGTGTAACCGGGACAGGGGTATACAATGAGCAGTTCTTC. Translated, it gives CASSVTGTGVYNEQFF.

The V gene is TRBV5-1, the J gene TRBJ2-2, with 9 bases fitting TRBD1. V was pared by 0 bases and J by 4 bases, with 7 bases of the junction left unmatched. The length of the CDR3 is 17 residues. The germline CDR1 and CDR2 sequences are SGHRS and YFSETQ. DNA of the CDR3: TGCGCCAGCAGCTTGGCACCGACAGGGGGTATCACCGGGGAGCTGTTTTTT. It encodes CASSLAPTGGITGELFF.

The rearrangement uses TRBV3-1 (or the pseudogene TRBV3-2) and TRBJ1-2, with TRBD1 matching over 11 bases. The CDR3 is 14 amino acids. V gave up 0 bases and J gave up 7 bases; unmatched junction bases: 1. From germline, CDR1 is LGHDT and CDR2 YNNKEL (reference sequence). The CDR3 nucleotides are TGTGCCAGCAGCCAAGATGGGACAGGGGGTGGCTACACCTTC. Translated, it gives CASSQDGTGGGYTF.

This chain links TRBV18 with TRBJ2-2; TRBD1 agrees at 9 bases. CDR1 is KGHSH, CDR2 LQKENI, per germline. V lost 3 bases to trimming and J lost 0 bases; unmatched junction nucleotides: 2. CDR3 size: 16 residues. The CDR3 region is CASSPDRGPNTGELFF. The CDR3 DNA is TGTGCCAGCTCACCGGACAGGGGACCGAACACCGGGGAGCTGTTTTTT.

The genes are TRBV19 and TRBJ2-1, with TRBD2 matching 10 bases. Germline V CDR1 and CDR2: LNHDA, SQIVND (reference sequence). After removal of 0 bases from V and 6 bases from J, the junction contained 5 bases not matched to a gene. The CDR3 runs to 16 residues. CDR3: CASSIDSSGRANEQFF. Written as DNA, the CDR3 is TGTGCCAGTAGTATAGATTCAAGCGGGAGGGCCAATGAGCAGTTCTTC.

J is TRBJ1-1 and V is TRBV5-1; TRBD1 matches at 11 bases. The V and J ends lost 3 bases and 2 bases, in that order; junction bases with no gene match: 12. This CDR3 is built from 18 residues. Germline V lookup: CDR1 SGHRS, CDR2 YFSETQ. The CDR3 sequence is CASSSWTGGASVNTEAFF. The DNA of the CDR3 is TGCGCCAGCAGCTCGTGGACAGGGGGCGCTTCTGTAAACACTGAAGCTTTCTTT.

V gene TRBV11-3 combines with J gene TRBJ2-7, with D tentatively TRBD1 (6 bases). Trimming took 1 base from V and 6 from J, leaving 7 bases between them. Germline CDR1 SGHNT, CDR2 YENEEA. The CDR3 has 12 amino acids. The DNA of the CDR3 is TGTGCCAGCAGCTTAGTAGGGGGCGAGCAGTACTTC. It is translated as CASSLVGGEQYF.

V gene TRBV28 combines with J gene TRBJ2-7; a possible D gene is TRBD2 (5 bases). The CDR3 is 14 residues long. Germline V lookup: CDR1 MDHEN, CDR2 SYDVKM. The V and J ends lost 6 bases and 4 bases respectively, with 16 bases between them. The CDR3 nucleotides are TGTGCCAGCAGCCCCACTAGAAACCTGTACGAGCAGTACTTC. Translation gives CASSPTRNLYEQYF.

V and J are TRBV5-4 and TRBJ2-3; possibly TRBD1 for D (6 bases). The CDR3 sequence is 16 residues long. Trimming cost V 2 bases and J 2 bases, with 15 bases left between them. Germline V gives CDR1 SGHNT, CDR2 YYREEE (reference sequence). The CDR3 sequence: CASSFRQVGFTDTQYF. CDR3 nucleotide sequence: TGTGCCAGCAGCTTTAGACAGGTGGGGTTCACAGATACGCAGTATTTT.

This chain uses TRBV6-6 with TRBJ2-1; 7 nucleotides line up with TRBD2. The V and J ends lost 7 bases and 0 bases, in that order; junction bases with no gene match: 6. Germline V CDR1 and CDR2: MNHNY, SVGAGI (reference sequence). The CDR3 loop spans 15 amino acids. For the CDR3, the DNA is TGTGCCAGCACCCTAGGGGAGGGCTCCTACAATGAGCAGTTCTTC. Protein product: CASTLGEGSYNEQFF.

This clone came up once. The chain recombines TRBV11-2 with TRBJ2-3; D is undetermined. CDR3 length equals 16 residues. CDR1 SGHAT and CDR2 FQNNGV come from the germline V gene. V was trimmed by 2 bases and J by 3 bases, leaving 15 bases between them. CDR3 sequence reads: CASSLKAERRTDTQYF. CDR3 in DNA: TGTGCCAGCAGCTTAAAGGCGGAGAGGCGGACAGATACGCAGTATTTT.

This clone has more than one count but fewer than ten. The chain joins TRBV27 to TRBJ2-7; D ambiguous. The CDR3 sequence is 11 residues long. Germline CDR1 MNHEY, CDR2 SMNVEV (reference sequence). The germline V and J ends were trimmed by 6 bases and 4 bases, with 7 bases remaining between them. CDR3 in DNA: TGTGCCAGCAGCTCCGGGTACGAGCAGTACTTC. It yields the protein CASSSGYEQYF.

The genes are TRBV12-5 and TRBJ2-5; 8 bases fit TRBD2. Germline loops: CDR1 LGHNT, CDR2 FRNRAP. The CDR3 extends over 16 amino acids. Trimming at V came to 6 bases and at J to 2 bases, leaving 11 bases not matched to a gene. The CDR3 DNA reads as TGTGCTAGTGGATCCGACGGGACTAGGGTTCAAGAGACCCAGTACTTC. Translated, it gives CASGSDGTRVQETQYF.

CDR3: CASRTAPNSPLHF. The CDR3 DNA sequence: TGTGCCAGTCGGACAGCGCCTAATTCACCCCTCCACTTT. The chain employs TRBV2 and TRBJ1-6, with D possibly TRBD1 on 6 matching bases. This CDR3 spans 13 amino acids. V was shortened by 9 bases and J by 6 bases, with 12 bases between the two germline ends. The V gene's germline CDR1 is SNHLY and CDR2 FYNNEI.